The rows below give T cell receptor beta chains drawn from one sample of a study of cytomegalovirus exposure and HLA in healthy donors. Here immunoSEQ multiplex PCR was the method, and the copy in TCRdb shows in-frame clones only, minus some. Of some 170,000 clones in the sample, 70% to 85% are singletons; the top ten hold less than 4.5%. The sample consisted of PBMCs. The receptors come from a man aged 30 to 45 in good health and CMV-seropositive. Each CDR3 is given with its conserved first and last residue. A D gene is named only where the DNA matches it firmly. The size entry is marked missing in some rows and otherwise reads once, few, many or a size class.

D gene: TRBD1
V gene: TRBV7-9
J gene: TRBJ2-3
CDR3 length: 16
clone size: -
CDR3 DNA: TGTGCCAGCAGCAGACGACAGGGGATAGCACGGGATACGCAGTATTTT
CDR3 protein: CASSRRQGIARDTQYF

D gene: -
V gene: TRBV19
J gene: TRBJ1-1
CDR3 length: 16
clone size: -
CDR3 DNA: TGTGCCAGTAGTATAGATGCTGGACAGAGTTCAACTGAAGCTTTCTTT
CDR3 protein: CASSIDAGQSSTEAFF

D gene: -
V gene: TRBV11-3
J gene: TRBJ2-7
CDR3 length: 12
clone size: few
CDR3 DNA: TGTGCCAGCAGCTTCGCAGGCACCGAGCAGTACTTC
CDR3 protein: CASSFAGTEQYF

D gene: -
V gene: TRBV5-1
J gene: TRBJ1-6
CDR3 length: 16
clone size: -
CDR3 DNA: TGCGCCAGCAGCTCTGGCACAGGGTCTATGCATTCACCCCTCCACTTT
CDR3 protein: CASSSGTGSMHSPLHF

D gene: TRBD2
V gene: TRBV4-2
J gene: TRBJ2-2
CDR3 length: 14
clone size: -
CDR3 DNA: TGTGCCAGCAGCCCCGGGACTAGCTCCGGGGAGCTGTTTTTT
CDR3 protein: CASSPGTSSGELFF

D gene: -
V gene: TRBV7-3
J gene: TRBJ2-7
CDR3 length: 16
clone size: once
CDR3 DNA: TGTGCCAGCAGCCCCTCCTTCGATGCGGGGGCGGGTGAGCAGTACTTC
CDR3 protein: CASSPSFDAGAGEQYF

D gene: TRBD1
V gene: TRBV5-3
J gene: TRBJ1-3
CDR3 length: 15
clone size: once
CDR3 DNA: TGTGCCAGAAGCCGCCCCACAGGGGACGGAAACACCATATATTTT
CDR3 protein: CARSRPTGDGNTIYF

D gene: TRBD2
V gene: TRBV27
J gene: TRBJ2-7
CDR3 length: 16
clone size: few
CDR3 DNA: TGTGCCAGCAGTAGAACGAGTCTAGGACTAGCTCTCGAGCAGTACTTC
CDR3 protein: CASSRTSLGLALEQYF

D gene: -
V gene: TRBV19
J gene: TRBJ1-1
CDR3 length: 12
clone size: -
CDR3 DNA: TGTGCCAGTAGTATGAGGCAGTTTGAAGCTTTCTTT
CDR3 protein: CASSMRQFEAFF

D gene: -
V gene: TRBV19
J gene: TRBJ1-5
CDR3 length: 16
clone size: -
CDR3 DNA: TGTGCCAGTAGACGAAATTACAGGTATAGCAATCAGCCCCAGCATTTT
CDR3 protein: CASRRNYRYSNQPQHF

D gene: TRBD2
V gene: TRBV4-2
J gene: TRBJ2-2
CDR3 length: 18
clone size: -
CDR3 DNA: TGTGCCAGCAGCCAACCCCTCGGTAGCGGGGGGAACACCGGGGAGCTGTTTTTT
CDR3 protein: CASSQPLGSGGNTGELFF

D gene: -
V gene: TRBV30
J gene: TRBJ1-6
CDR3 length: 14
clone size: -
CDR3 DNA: TGTGCCTGGAGTGTTTGGAGACAGAATTCACCCCTCCACTTT
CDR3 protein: CAWSVWRQNSPLHF

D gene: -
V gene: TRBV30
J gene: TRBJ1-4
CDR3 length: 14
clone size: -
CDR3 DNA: TGTGCCTGGAGTGACCCGGGGTTGAATGAAAAACTGTTTTTT
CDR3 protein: CAWSDPGLNEKLFF

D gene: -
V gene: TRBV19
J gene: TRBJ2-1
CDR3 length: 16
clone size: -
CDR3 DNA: TGTGCCAGTAGTGCAGCCGGGACTGCCTCCTACAATGAGCAGTTCTTC
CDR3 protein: CASSAAGTASYNEQFF

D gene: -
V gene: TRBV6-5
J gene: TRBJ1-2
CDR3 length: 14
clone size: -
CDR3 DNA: TGTGCCAGCAGTTACTCTTCCGGTGGCTATGGCTACACCTTC
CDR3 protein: CASSYSSGGYGYTF

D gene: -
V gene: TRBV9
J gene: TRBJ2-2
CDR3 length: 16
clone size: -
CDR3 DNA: TGTGCCAGCAGCCCTTGGGGGGGCCAAGCCACCGGGGAGCTGTTTTTT
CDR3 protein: CASSPWGGQATGELFF

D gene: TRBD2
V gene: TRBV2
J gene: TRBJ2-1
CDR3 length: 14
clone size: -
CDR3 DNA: TGTGCCTCCGGGACTAGCGGCTCCTACAATGAGCAGTTCTTC
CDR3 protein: CASGTSGSYNEQFF

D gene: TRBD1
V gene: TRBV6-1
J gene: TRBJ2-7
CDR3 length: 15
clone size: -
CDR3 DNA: TGTGCCAGCAGTGTTTGGACAGGGGGCCTCTACGAGCAGTACTTC
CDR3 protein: CASSVWTGGLYEQYF